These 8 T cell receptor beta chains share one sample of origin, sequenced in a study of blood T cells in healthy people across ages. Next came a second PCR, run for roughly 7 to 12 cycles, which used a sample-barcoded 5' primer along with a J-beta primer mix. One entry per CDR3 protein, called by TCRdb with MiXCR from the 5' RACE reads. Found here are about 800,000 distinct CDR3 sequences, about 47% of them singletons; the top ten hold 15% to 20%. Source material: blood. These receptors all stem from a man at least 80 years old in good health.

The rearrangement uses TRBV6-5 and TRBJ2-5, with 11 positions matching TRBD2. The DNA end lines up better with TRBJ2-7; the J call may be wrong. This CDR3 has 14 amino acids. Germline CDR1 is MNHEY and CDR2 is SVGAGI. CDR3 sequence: CASSLAGGLDEQYF. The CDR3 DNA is TGTGCCAGCAGTTTAGCGGGAGGGCTGGACGAGCAGTACTTC.

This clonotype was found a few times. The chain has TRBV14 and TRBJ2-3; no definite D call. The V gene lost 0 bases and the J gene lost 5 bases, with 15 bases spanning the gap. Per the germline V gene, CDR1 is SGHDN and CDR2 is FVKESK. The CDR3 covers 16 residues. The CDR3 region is CASSQDPGDLGDTQYF. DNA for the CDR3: TGTGCCAGCAGCCAAGATCCAGGAGACCTGGGAGATACGCAGTATTTT.

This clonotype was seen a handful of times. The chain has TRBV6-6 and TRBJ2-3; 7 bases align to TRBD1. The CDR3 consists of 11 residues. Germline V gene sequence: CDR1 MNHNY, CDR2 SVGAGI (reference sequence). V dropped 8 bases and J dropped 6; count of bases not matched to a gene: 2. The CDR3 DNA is TGTGCCAGCCTCAGGGGGGATACGCAGTATTTT. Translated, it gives CASLRGDTQYF.

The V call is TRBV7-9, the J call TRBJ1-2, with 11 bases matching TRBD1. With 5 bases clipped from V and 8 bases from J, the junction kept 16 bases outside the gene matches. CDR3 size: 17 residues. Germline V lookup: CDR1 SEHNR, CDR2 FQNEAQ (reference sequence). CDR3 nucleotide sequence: TGTGCCAGCAGCCAACAAGGGACAGGGGGAATCGGCGTAGGCTACACCTTC. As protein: CASSQQGTGGIGVGYTF.

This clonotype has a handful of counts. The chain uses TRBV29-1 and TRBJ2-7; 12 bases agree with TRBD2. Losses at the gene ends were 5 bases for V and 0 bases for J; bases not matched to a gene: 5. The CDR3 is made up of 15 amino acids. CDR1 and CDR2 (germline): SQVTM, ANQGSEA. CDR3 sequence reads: CSVSRTSGNSYEQYF. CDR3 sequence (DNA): TGCAGCGTTTCTCGGACTAGCGGGAACTCCTACGAGCAGTACTTC.

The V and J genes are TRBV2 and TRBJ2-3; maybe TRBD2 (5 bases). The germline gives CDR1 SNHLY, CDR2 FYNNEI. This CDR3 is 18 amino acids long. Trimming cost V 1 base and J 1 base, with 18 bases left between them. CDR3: CASSEEGAQRFGTDTQYF. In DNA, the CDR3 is TGTGCCAGCAGTGAAGAGGGAGCCCAGCGGTTTGGCACAGATACGCAGTATTTT. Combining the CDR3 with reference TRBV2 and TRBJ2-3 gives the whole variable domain EPEVTQTPSHQVTQMGQEVILRCVPISNHLYFYWYRQILGQKVEFLVSFYNNEISEKSEIFDDQFSVERPDGSNFTLKIRSTKLEDSAMYFCASSEEGAQRFGTDTQYFGPGTRLTVL.

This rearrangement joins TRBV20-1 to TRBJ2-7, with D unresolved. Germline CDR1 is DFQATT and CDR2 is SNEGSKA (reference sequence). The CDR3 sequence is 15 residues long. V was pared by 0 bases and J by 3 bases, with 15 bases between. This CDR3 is CSARDSGEVLYEQYF. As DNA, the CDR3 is TGCAGTGCTAGAGATTCAGGCGAAGTCCTCTACGAGCAGTACTTC.

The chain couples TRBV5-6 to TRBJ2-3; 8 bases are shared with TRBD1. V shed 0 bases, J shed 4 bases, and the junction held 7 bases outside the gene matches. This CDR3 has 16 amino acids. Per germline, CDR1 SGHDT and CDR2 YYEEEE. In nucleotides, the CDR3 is TGTGCCAGCAGCTTGGTACAGGGGGTGTATGCAGATACGCAGTATTTT. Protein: CASSLVQGVYADTQYF.